This T cell receptor beta chain originates from a study of cytomegalovirus exposure and HLA in healthy donors. General observations from the study: Rare TCR sequences dominated, though some public TCRs recurred in many donors. Several of the most significant clusters appeared linked to common viral pathogens, based on a later analysis.

Primers: 60 Vbeta forward and 13 Jbeta reverse. Clones were sequenced by immunoSEQ multiplex PCR, and TCRdb holds only the in-frame ones, with some missing. The sample has 120,000 or so clones, roughly four fifths seen once. A note on this clone: Antigen: not known.

Trimming took off 5 bases at V and 0 bases at J, with 11 bases between the two ends. The CDR3 contains 15 residues. Germline V lookup: CDR1 LNHDA, CDR2 SQIVND (reference sequence). The rearrangement joins TRBV19 to TRBJ2-1, with a tentative D call TRBD2 (5 bases). Source material: PBMCs. The TCR originated in a male donor in good health and CMV-seropositive. CDR3 loop: CASSLTGSSYNEQFF. CDR3 in DNA: TGTGCCAGTAGTCTGACTGGGAGCTCCTACAATGAGCAGTTCTTC.